The sequence of this T cell receptor beta chain was determined in a study of CD8 T cells in ankylosing spondylitis. The CDR3 length is 12 residues. Germline assignment: CDR1 SQVTM and CDR2 ANQGSEA. J lost 6 bases, V lost 4 bases, and 3 bases had no gene match. This clonotype came up a few times. Its antigen is undetermined. TCRdb ran MiXCR on the 5' RACE reads and lists one entry per CDR3 protein. The sample holds 200,000 to 250,000 distinct CDR3 sequences, 32% seen once. Study results and limitations: The authors reported significant enrichment of disease-linked clones in matched ankylosing spondylitis synovial fluid.

Sequenced material: blood, either unsorted or a sorted T cell fraction (not recorded which). This TCR came from a male donor with ankylosing spondylitis or in good health (not recorded which). The gene calls are TRBV29-1 and TRBJ2-7; TRBD1 matches 10 bases. The CDR3 spells CSVGDRGLEQYF. The CDR3 DNA follows: TGCAGCGTTGGCGACAGGGGGCTCGAGCAGTACTTC.